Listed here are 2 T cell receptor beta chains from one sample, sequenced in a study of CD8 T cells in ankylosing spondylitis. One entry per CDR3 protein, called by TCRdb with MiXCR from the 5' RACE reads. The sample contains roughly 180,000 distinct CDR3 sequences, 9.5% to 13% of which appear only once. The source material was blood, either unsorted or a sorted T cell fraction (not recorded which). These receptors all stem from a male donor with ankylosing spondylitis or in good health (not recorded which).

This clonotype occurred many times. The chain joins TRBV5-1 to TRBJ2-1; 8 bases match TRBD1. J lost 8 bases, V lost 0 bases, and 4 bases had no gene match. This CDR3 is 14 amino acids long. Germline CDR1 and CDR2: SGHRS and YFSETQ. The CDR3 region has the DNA TGCGCCAGCAGCTTGGGGACAGGGACTGATGAGCAGTTCTTC. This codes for CASSLGTGTDEQFF.

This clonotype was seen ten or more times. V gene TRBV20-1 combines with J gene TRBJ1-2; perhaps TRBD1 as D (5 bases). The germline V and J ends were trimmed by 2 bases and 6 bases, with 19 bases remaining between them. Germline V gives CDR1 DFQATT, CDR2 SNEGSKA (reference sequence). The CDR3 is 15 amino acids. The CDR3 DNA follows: TGCAGTGCTAGATCCCTCGGGCAGGGAGCAGATGGCTACACCTTC. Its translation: CSARSLGQGADGYTF.